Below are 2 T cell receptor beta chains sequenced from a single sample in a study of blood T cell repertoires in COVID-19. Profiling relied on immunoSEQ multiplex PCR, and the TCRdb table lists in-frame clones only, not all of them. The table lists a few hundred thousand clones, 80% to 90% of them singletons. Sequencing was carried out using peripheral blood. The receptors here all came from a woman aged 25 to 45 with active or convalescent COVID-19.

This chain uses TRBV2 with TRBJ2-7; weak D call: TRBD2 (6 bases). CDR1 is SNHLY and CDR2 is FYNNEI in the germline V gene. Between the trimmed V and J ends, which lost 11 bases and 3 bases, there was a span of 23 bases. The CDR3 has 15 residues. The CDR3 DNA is TGTGCCGGAACCCAAGGACCGGGACTCAGCTACGAGCAGTACTTC. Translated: CAGTQGPGLSYEQYF.

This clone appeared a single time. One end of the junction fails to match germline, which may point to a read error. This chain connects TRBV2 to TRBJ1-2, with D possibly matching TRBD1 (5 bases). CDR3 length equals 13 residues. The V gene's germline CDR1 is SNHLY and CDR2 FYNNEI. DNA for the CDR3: TGTGCCAGCAGTGAAGAAGGTCCGCAGGGCTGCACCTTC. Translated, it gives CASSEEGPQGCTF.